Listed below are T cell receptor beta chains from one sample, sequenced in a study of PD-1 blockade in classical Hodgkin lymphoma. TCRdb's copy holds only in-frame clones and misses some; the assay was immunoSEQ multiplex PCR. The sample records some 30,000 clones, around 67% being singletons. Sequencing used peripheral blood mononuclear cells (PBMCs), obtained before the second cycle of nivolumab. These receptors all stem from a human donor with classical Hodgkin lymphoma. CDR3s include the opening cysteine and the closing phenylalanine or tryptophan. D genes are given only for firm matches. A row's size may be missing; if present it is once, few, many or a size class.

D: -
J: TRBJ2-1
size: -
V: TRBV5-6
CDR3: CASSTGRRNEQFF
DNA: TGTGCCAGCAGCACGGGACGCCGAAATGAGCAGTTCTTC

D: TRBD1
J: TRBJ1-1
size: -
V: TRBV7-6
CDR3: CASSLPPGGRWTEAFF
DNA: TGTGCCAGCAGCTTACCCCCAGGGGGAAGGTGGACTGAAGCTTTCTTT

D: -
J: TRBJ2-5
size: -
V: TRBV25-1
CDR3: CASSRIGQETQYF
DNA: TGTGCCAGCAGTAGAATAGGGCAAGAGACCCAGTACTTC

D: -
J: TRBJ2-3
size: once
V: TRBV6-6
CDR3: CASSPPQRGTDTQYF
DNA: TGTGCCAGCAGCCCCCCCCAGCGGGGCACAGATACGCAGTATTTT

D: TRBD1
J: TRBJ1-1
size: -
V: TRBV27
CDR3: CASSYRGGGTEAFF
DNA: TGTGCCAGCAGTTACAGGGGTGGTGGCACTGAAGCTTTCTTT

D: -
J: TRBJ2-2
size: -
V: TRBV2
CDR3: CASSLWTSNTGELFF
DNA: TGTGCCAGCAGTTTGTGGACATCGAACACCGGGGAGCTGTTTTTT

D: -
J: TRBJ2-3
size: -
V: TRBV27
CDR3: CASSSSGADTQYF
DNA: TGTGCCAGCAGTTCCAGTGGGGCAGATACGCAGTATTTT

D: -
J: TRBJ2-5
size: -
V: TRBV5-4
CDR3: CASSLVKGDYGETQYF
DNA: TGTGCCAGCAGCTTGGTAAAGGGGGATTACGGGGAGACCCAGTACTTC

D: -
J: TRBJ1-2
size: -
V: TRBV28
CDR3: CASRRDANYGYTF
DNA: TGTGCCAGCCGTCGGGATGCGAACTATGGCTACACCTTC

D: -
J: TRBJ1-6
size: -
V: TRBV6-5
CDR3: CASSYTRSNSPLHF
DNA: TGTGCCAGCAGTTACACTAGGTCTAATTCACCCCTCCACTTT

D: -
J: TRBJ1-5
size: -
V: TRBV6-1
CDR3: CASSAEWSAAQPQHF
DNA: TGTGCCAGCAGCGCGGAGTGGTCCGCAGCTCAGCCCCAGCATTTT

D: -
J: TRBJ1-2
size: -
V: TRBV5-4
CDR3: CASSSPQSYGYTF
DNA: TGTGCCAGCAGCTCCCCTCAGAGCTATGGCTACACCTTC

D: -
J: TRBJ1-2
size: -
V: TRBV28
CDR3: CASSRPGVDDYGYTF
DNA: TGTGCCAGCAGTCGGCCGGGGGTGGACGACTATGGCTACACCTTC

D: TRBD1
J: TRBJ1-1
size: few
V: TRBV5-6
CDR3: CASSLVDRMNTEAFF
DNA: TGTGCCAGCAGCTTGGTGGACAGGATGAACACTGAAGCTTTCTTT

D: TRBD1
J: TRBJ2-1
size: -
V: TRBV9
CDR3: CASSADRGVGAYNEQFF
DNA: TGTGCCAGCAGCGCAGACAGGGGAGTCGGCGCCTACAATGAGCAGTTCTTC

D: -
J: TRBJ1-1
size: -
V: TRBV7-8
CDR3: CASSLAAGRTEAFF
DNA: TGTGCCAGCAGCTTAGCGGCAGGGAGGACTGAAGCTTTCTTT

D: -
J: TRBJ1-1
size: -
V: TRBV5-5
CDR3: CASSVSWAEAFF
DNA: TGTGCCAGCAGCGTGTCATGGGCTGAAGCTTTCTTT

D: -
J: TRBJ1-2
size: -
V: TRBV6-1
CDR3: CASSEGGHLPVTF
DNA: TGTGCCAGCAGTGAAGGCGGCCACCTGCCTGTCACCTTC

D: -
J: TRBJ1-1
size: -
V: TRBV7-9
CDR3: CASSLGSQTYDSEAFF
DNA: TGTGCCAGCAGCTTAGGATCGCAGACCTACGATTCTGAAGCTTTCTTT

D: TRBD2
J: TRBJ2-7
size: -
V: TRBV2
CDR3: CASSGSGGPAYEQYF
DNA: TGTGCCAGCAGTGGGAGCGGGGGGCCCGCTTACGAGCAGTACTTC

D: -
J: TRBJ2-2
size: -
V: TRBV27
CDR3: CASSLDGNTGELFF
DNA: TGTGCCAGCAGTTTAGACGGGAACACCGGGGAGCTGTTTTTT

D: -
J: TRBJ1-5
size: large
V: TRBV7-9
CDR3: CASSLEGYSGQPQHF
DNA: TGTGCCAGCAGCTTGGAGGGATACTCAGGTCAGCCCCAGCATTTT

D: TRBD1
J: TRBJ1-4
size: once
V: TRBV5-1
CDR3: CASSLQGGNANEKLFF
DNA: TGCGCCAGCAGCTTACAGGGGGGTAATGCTAATGAAAAACTGTTTTTT

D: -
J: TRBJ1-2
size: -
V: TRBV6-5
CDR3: CASNPGDQNGYTF
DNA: TGTGCCAGCAATCCTGGGGACCAGAATGGCTACACCTTC

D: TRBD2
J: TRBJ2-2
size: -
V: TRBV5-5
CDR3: CASSLRGGWELFF
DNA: TGTGCCAGCAGCCTACGGGGGGGCTGGGAGCTGTTTTTT

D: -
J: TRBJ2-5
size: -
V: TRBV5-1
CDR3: CASSPHRRSNQETQYF
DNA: TGCGCCAGCAGCCCCCACCGGCGGTCCAACCAAGAGACCCAGTACTTC

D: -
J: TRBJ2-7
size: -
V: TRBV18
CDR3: CASSPRQNSNEQYF
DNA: TGTGCCAGCTCACCTAGACAGAATTCGAACGAGCAGTACTTC

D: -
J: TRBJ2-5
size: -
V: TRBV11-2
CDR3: CASSLQGLRAETQYF
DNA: TGTGCCAGCAGCCTCCAGGGGCTTCGGGCAGAGACCCAGTACTTC

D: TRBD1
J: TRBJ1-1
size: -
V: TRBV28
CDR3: CATYYGQANTEAFF
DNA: TGTGCCACTTACTACGGACAGGCGAACACTGAAGCTTTCTTT

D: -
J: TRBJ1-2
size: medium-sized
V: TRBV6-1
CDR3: CASSPRQELYGYTF
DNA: TGTGCCAGCAGTCCCCGACAGGAACTCTATGGCTACACCTTC

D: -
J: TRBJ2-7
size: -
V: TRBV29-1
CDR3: CSVAPGSEQYF
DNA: TGCAGCGTTGCCCCGGGGTCCGAGCAGTACTTC

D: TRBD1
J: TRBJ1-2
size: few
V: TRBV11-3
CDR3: CASSSHSGQESVTYGYTF
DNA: TGTGCCAGCAGCTCTCATAGCGGACAGGAGAGCGTAACCTATGGCTACACCTTC

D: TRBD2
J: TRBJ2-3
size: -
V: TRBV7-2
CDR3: CASTLRRGATDTQYF
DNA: TGTGCCAGCACCCTTAGGCGGGGGGCCACAGATACGCAGTATTTT

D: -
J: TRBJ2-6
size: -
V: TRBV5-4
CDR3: CASSFYSGANVLTF
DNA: TGTGCCAGCAGCTTCTACTCTGGGGCCAACGTCCTGACTTTC

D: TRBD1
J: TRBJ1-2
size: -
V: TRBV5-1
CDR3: CASSLLPGQGYGYTF
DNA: TGCGCCAGCAGCTTGCTCCCTGGACAGGGCTATGGCTACACCTTC

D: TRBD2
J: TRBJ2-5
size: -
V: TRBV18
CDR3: CASSSASGNYQETQYF
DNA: TGTGCCAGCTCATCCGCTAGCGGGAACTACCAAGAGACCCAGTACTTC

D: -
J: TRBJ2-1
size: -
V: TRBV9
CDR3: CASSPRWGGPYNEQFF
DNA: TGTGCCAGCAGCCCCCGTTGGGGGGGCCCCTACAATGAGCAGTTCTTC

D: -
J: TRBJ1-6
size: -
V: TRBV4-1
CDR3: CASSQMPGPTYSPLHF
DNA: TGCGCCAGCAGCCAGATGCCGGGACCGACATATTCACCCCTCCACTTT

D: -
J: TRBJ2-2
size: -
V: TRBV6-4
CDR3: CASSEGPFSGELFF
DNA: TGTGCCAGCAGTGAAGGGCCATTCAGCGGGGAGCTGTTTTTT

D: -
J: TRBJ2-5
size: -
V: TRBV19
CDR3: CASSTGSPEETQYF
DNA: TGTGCCAGTAGTACCGGGAGCCCAGAAGAGACCCAGTACTTC

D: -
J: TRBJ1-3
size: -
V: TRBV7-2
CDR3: CASSLGPGEDTIYF
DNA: TGTGCCAGCAGCTTAGGGCCTGGGGAAGACACCATATATTTT

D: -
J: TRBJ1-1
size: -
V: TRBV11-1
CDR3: CASSLAESTEAFF
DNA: TGTGCCAGCAGCCTCGCTGAGAGCACTGAAGCTTTCTTT